This T cell receptor (beta chain) derives from a study of blood T cell repertoires in COVID-19. Overall study context: Italy, Spain and the United States were the sources of the convalescent and acute COVID-19 samples. The analysed material was cDNA or gDNA that came from T cells, B-cell-depleted T cells, or PBMCs.

Germline-derived CDR1 and CDR2 are MNHEY and SVGAGI. This CDR3 spans 14 amino acids. Trimming took 6 bases from V and 8 from J; bases not matched to a gene: 7. Authors' processing steps: Estimated nucleated cell counts came from reference gene primer amplification. The table came from immunoSEQ multiplex PCR; TCRdb's copy has only in-frame clones and leaves some out. Clonal size and the V and J genes are those of that table, whereas D and trimming came from the DNA. The data hold over 150,000 clones, with about 86% observed a single time. The TCR comes from a woman aged 55 to 70 with acute or convalescent COVID-19. V gene TRBV6-5 combines with J gene TRBJ1-2, with 12 positions matching TRBD1. Sequenced: peripheral blood. CDR3 DNA sequence: TGTGCCAGCAGGAGGGGACAGGGGGCTAAAGGCTACACCTTC. Its translation is CASRRGQGAKGYTF.